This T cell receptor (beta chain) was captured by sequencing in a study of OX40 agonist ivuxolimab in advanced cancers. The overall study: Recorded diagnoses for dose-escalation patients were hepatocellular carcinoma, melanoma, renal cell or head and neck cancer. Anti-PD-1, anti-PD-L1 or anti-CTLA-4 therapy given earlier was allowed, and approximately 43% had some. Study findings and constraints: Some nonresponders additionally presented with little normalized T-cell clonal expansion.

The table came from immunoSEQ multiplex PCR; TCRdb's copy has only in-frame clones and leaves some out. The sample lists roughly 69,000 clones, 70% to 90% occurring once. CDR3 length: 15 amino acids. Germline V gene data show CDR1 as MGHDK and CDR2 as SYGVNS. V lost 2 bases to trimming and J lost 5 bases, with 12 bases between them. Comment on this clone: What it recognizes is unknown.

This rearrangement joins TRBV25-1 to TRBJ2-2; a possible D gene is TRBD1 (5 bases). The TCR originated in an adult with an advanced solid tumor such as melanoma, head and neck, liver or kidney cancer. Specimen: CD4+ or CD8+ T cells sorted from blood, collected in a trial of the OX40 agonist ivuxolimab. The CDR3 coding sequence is TGTGCCAGCAGTGAACAGCAGGGTGGTACCGGGGAGCTGTTTTTT. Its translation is CASSEQQGGTGELFF. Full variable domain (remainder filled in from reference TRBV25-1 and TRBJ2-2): EADIYQTPRYLVIGTGKKITLECSQTMGHDKMYWYQQDPGMELHLIHYSYGVNSTEKGDLSSESTVSRIRTEHFPLTLESARPSHTSQYLCASSEQQGGTGELFFGEGSRLTVL.